Each of the 25 T cell receptor beta chains below was sequenced from the same sample in a study of CD8+ T cells in alopecia areata. Extraction and reverse transcription of RNA yielded cDNA as the sequencing template. TCRdb keeps only in-frame clones here, not all; method: immunoSEQ multiplex PCR. The table shows about 210,000 clones, with around three fifths occurring only once. Treatment indicated: oral pan-JAK inhibitor, 5-10 mg twice daily. Source: CD4+ T cells sorted from blood, taken at week 4, from a patient treated with tofacitinib. All receptors come from a human donor with alopecia areata.

J is TRBJ1-6 and V is TRBV27; the D gene is possibly TRBD1 (6 bases). CDR3 length: 15 amino acids. V was pared by 5 bases and J by 8 bases, with 16 bases between. Germline assignment: CDR1 MNHEY and CDR2 SMNVEV (reference sequence). CDR3 bases: TGTGCCAGCAGTCCCATCGATCCAGGGGATTCACCCCTCCACTTT. Amino acids: CASSPIDPGDSPLHF.

The chain uses TRBV29-1 and TRBJ1-4, with D possibly being TRBD1 (6 bases). This CDR3 is 12 amino acids long. V lost 8 bases, J lost 8 bases, and 15 bases lay in between. Per germline, CDR1 SQVTM and CDR2 ANQGSEA. CDR3 in amino acids: CSTEGEGEKLFF. CDR3 sequence (DNA): TGCAGCACCGAGGGGGAAGGGGAAAAACTGTTTTTT.

A few counts support this clone. The chain is built from TRBV6-1 and TRBJ2-1; 14 bases line up with TRBD2. Germline loops: CDR1 MNHNS, CDR2 SASEGT. J lost 9 bases, V lost 5 bases, and 6 bases had no gene match. The CDR3 runs 15 residues. The CDR3 DNA is TGTGCCAGCAGTACGACTAGCGGGGGGGCCCTTGAGCAGTTCTTC. Translated: CASSTTSGGALEQFF.

The chain carries TRBV4-3 and TRBJ2-1; 16 bases are a match to TRBD2. Losses at the gene ends were 3 bases for V and 7 bases for J; bases not matched to a gene: 3. Germline CDR1 reads LGHNA; CDR2 reads YSLEER. The CDR3 loop spans 16 amino acids. The CDR3 region is CASSQGLAGGRNEQFF. The CDR3, as DNA: TGCGCCAGCAGCCAGGGACTAGCGGGGGGGCGTAATGAGCAGTTCTTC.

V gene TRBV29-1 combines with J gene TRBJ2-5, with a possible D match to TRBD2 (6 bases). The germline CDR1 and CDR2 sequences are SQVTM and ANQGSEA. V lost 7 bases to trimming and J lost 0 bases, with 12 bases between them. The CDR3 loop spans 13 amino acids. DNA for the CDR3: TGCAGCGCTGGGGGGAAGTACCAAGAGACCCAGTACTTC. It yields the protein CSAGGKYQETQYF.

CDR3 sequence (DNA): TGCGCCAGCAGCTTGGCCGGACCAGAGGATGGCTACACCTTC. This gives the protein CASSLAGPEDGYTF. The chain combines TRBV5-1 with TRBJ1-2; D call uncertain. The CDR3 sequence is 14 residues long. The germline CDR1 and CDR2 sequences are SGHRS and YFSETQ. The V gene lost 0 bases and the J gene lost 6 bases, with 12 bases spanning the gap.

The rearrangement uses TRBV30 and TRBJ1-1, with TRBD1 identical over 7 bases. Unmatched junction bases numbered 6, after V lost 1 base and J lost 13 bases. CDR1 is GTSNPN and CDR2 is SVGIG in the germline V gene (reference sequence). CDR3 length: 11 amino acids. The CDR3 loop is CAWSGDRSLFF. In DNA form, the CDR3 reads TGTGCCTGGAGTGGGGACAGATCACTTTTCTTT.

This chain connects TRBV6-5 to TRBJ2-3; 7 nucleotides line up with TRBD2. The germline V gene has CDR1 MNHEY and CDR2 SVGAGI. V lost 6 bases, J lost 0 bases, and 6 bases stayed unmatched. The CDR3 has 15 amino acids. CDR3: CASSPTSASTDTQYF. CDR3 in DNA: TGTGCCAGCAGCCCAACTAGCGCCAGCACAGATACGCAGTATTTT.

This clone was counted a single time. The CDR3 sequence: CATSRAGGVVLGYGYTF. CDR3 nucleotides: TGTGCCACCAGCAGAGCTGGGGGTGTAGTGCTTGGCTATGGCTACACCTTC. This rearrangement joins TRBV15 to TRBJ1-2, with D perhaps TRBD1 (5 bases). The V and J ends lost 1 base and 4 bases respectively, with 19 bases between them. This CDR3 region has 17 residues. Germline assignment: CDR1 LNHNV and CDR2 YYDKDF (reference sequence).

This clone was recorded a few times. This chain links TRBV7-2 with TRBJ2-4; D not resolved. Between the trimmed V and J ends, which lost 3 bases and 6 bases, there was a span of 15 bases. Germline CDR1 and CDR2: SGHTA and FQGNSA. The CDR3 spans 15 residues. The CDR3 here is CASSFPSQHSNIQYF. The CDR3 nucleotides are TGTGCCAGCAGCTTCCCGTCCCAGCACTCAAACATTCAGTACTTC. Supplemented by reference TRBV7-2 and TRBJ2-4, the full variable domain reads GAGVSQSPSNKVTEKGKDVELRCDPISGHTALYWYRQSLGQGLEFLIYFQGNSAPDKSGLPSDRFSAERTGGSVSTLTIQRTQQEDSAVYLCASSFPSQHSNIQYFGAGTRLSVL.

The chain uses TRBV29-1 and TRBJ2-7; D uncertain. The V gene lost 7 bases and the J gene lost 2 bases, with 9 bases spanning the gap. This CDR3 has 11 amino acids. Germline V gene sequence: CDR1 SQVTM, CDR2 ANQGSEA. CDR3 protein: CSATSTYEQYF. The CDR3 DNA reads as TGCAGCGCTACCAGTACCTACGAGCAGTACTTC.

This clone appeared a few times. The rearrangement uses TRBV9 and TRBJ2-1, with 8 bases lining up with TRBD2. From germline, CDR1 is SGDLS and CDR2 YYNGEE. The CDR3 has 14 residues. Trimming at V came to 2 bases and at J to 4 bases, leaving 2 bases not matched to a gene. The CDR3 DNA reads TGTGCCAGCAGCGTGGCTAGCGGGTACAATGAGCAGTTCTTC. Translated: CASSVASGYNEQFF.

This clone was recorded once. This chain connects TRBV30 to TRBJ1-5, with a tentative D call TRBD1 (5 bases). V lost 0 bases and J 4 bases, leaving 10 bases between the germline ends. There are 14 residues in the CDR3. CDR1 and CDR2 from the germline V gene are GTSNPN and SVGIG (reference sequence). The CDR3 here is CAWSVVRGNQPQHF. DNA for the CDR3: TGTGCCTGGAGTGTGGTACGGGGGAATCAGCCCCAGCATTTT.

The rearrangement links TRBV7-2 to TRBJ2-1; 7 nucleotides line up with TRBD1. Germline loops: CDR1 SGHTA, CDR2 FQGNSA. The CDR3 has 15 amino acids. The junction had 11 bases not matched to a gene; V was cut back by 8 bases and J by 4 bases. The CDR3 loop reads CASLRDSRGYNEQFF. CDR3 DNA: TGTGCCAGCCTCCGGGACAGCAGGGGTTACAATGAGCAGTTCTTC.

This clone was seen more than once but under ten times. The chain recombines TRBV11-1 with TRBJ2-6; the D gene is possibly TRBD2 (5 bases). The V gene's germline CDR1 is SGHAT and CDR2 FQDESV (reference sequence). This CDR3 is 14 amino acids long. V shed 8 bases and J shed 4 bases, with 12 bases lying between them. The CDR3 sequence is CASVRGLGANVLTF. The CDR3 coding sequence is TGTGCCAGCGTCCGAGGGCTCGGGGCCAACGTCCTGACTTTC.

This clone was recorded a few times. The rearrangement joins TRBV19 to TRBJ1-2; D call uncertain. CDR1 is LNHDA and CDR2 is SQIVND in the germline V gene (reference sequence). The CDR3 contains 14 residues. The ends were cut back, 6 bases at V and 0 bases at J, with 11 bases in the middle. The CDR3 DNA sequence: TGTGCCAGTAGCCCCGGCCTCTCTAACTATGGCTACACCTTC. Translation gives CASSPGLSNYGYTF. Full variable domain (missing parts from reference TRBV19 and TRBJ1-2): DGGITQSPKYLFRKEGQNVTLSCEQNLNHDAMYWYRQDPGQGLRLIYYSQIVNDFQKGDIAEGYSVSREKKESFPLTVTSAQKNPTAFYLCASSPGLSNYGYTFGSGTRLTVV.

The V call is TRBV30, the J call TRBJ2-1, with D possibly being TRBD2 (6 bases). CDR1 and CDR2 (germline): GTSNPN, SVGIG (reference sequence). The CDR3 runs 11 residues. Deletions cut 8 bases from V and 6 bases from J, with 11 bases between. In DNA, the CDR3 is TGTGCCCGCGGGACCGCCAATGAGCAGTTCTTC. Its protein is CARGTANEQFF.

Only one count was recorded for this clone. CDR3 residues: CASSQGKGALSSYNSPLHF. CDR3 bases: TGCGCCAGCAGCCAAGGGAAGGGGGCATTGAGCTCCTATAATTCACCCCTCCACTTT. This chain connects TRBV4-1 to TRBJ1-6, with 7 positions matching TRBD1. With V trimmed by 1 base and J by 0 bases, 9 bases remained unmatched. The CDR3 length is 19 residues. In germline, CDR1 is MGHRA, CDR2 YSYEKL.

J is TRBJ2-3 and V is TRBV7-2, with D perhaps TRBD1 (6 bases). The CDR3 consists of 14 residues. The V and J ends lost 8 bases and 2 bases respectively, with 14 bases between them. Germline values: CDR1 SGHTA, CDR2 FQGNSA. For the CDR3, the DNA is TGTGCCAGCTGGCAGGGGATCGCCACAGATACGCAGTATTTT. Protein product: CASWQGIATDTQYF.

Remarks on this clone: Other DNA sequences in the sample encode the same CDR3. J is TRBJ2-2 and V is TRBV9; D call uncertain. V was pared by 0 bases and J by 4 bases, with 4 bases between. Looked up from germline, CDR1 is SGDLS and CDR2 is YYNGEE. The CDR3 sequence is 13 residues long. Written as DNA, the CDR3 is TGTGCCAGCAGCGTAGTTGGCACCGGGGAGCTGTTTTTT. Translated, it gives CASSVVGTGELFF.

The V call is TRBV14, the J call TRBJ2-7; D unresolved. V lost 0 bases to trimming and J lost 7 bases, with 4 bases between them. The CDR3 consists of 11 residues. The germline V gene has CDR1 SGHDN and CDR2 FVKESK. CDR3 sequence (DNA): TGTGCCAGCAGCCAAGATCAGGAGCAGTACTTC. This codes for CASSQDQEQYF.

This clone has just a few counts. J is TRBJ1-6 and V is TRBV29-1; perhaps TRBD1 as D (5 bases). The germline V gene encodes CDR1 SQVTM and CDR2 ANQGSEA. V lost 4 bases, J lost 10 bases, and 14 bases lay in between. CDR3 size: 13 residues. CDR3 amino acids: CSVVPMGRSPLHF. DNA of the CDR3: TGCAGCGTTGTCCCCATGGGACGATCACCCCTCCACTTT.

The chain uses TRBV28 and TRBJ2-7, with 10 bases that match TRBD1. V shed 2 bases, J shed 6 bases, and the junction held 7 bases outside the gene matches. CDR1 MDHEN and CDR2 SYDVKM come from the germline V gene. This CDR3 region has 15 residues. Here the CDR3 reads CASSLPGTGVGEQYF. CDR3 nucleotide sequence: TGTGCCAGCAGTTTACCTGGGACAGGGGTCGGCGAGCAGTACTTC.

This chain connects TRBV5-1 to TRBJ1-2; 10 nucleotides agree with TRBD1. This CDR3 spans 15 amino acids. From germline, CDR1 is SGHRS and CDR2 YFSETQ. V was pared by 4 bases and J by 7 bases, with 10 bases of the junction left unmatched. The CDR3 sequence is CASSLGSGQGLGYTF. The CDR3 region has the DNA TGCGCCAGCAGCCTGGGTTCGGGACAGGGGCTTGGCTACACCTTC.

This clone was detected once. V is TRBV7-2 and J is TRBJ1-1; D uncertain. The CDR3 extends over 14 amino acids. Germline V gene sequence: CDR1 SGHTA, CDR2 FQGNSA. Trimming shortened V by 2 bases and J by 1 base, and 8 bases separated the two germline ends. CDR3 coding DNA: TGTGCCAGCAGCTTATCTGTACAGAACACTGAAGCTTTCTTT. It specifies CASSLSVQNTEAFF.